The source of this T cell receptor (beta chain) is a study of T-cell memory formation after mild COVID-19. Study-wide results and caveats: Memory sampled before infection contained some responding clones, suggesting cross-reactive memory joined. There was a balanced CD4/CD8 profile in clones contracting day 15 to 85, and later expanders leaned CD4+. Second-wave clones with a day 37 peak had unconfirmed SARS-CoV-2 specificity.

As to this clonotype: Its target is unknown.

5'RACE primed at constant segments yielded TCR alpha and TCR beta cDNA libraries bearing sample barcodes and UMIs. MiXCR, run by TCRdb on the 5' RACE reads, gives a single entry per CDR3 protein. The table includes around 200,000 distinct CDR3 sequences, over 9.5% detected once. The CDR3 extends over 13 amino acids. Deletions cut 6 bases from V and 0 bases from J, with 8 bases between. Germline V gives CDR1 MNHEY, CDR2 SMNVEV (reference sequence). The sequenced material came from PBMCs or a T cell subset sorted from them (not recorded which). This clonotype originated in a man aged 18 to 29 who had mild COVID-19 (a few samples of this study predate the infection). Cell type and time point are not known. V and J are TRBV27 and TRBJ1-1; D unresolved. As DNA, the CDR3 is TGTGCCAGCAGATCTGAGATGAACACTGAAGCTTTCTTT. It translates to CASRSEMNTEAFF.